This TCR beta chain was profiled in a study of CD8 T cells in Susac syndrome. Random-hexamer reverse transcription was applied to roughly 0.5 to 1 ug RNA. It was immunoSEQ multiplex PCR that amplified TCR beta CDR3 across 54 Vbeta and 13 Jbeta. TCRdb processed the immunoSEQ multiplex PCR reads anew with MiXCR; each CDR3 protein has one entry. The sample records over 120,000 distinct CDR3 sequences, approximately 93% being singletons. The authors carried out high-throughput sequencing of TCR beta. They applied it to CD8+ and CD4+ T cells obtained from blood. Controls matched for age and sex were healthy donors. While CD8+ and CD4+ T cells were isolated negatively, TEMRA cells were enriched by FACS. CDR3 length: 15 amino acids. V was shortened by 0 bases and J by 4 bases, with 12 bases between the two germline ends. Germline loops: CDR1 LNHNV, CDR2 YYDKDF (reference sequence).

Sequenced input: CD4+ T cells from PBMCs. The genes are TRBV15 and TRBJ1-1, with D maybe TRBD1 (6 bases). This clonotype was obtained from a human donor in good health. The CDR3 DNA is TGTGCCACCAGCAGAGATCCAGGGGCAGGCACTGAAGCTTTCTTT. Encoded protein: CATSRDPGAGTEAFF.